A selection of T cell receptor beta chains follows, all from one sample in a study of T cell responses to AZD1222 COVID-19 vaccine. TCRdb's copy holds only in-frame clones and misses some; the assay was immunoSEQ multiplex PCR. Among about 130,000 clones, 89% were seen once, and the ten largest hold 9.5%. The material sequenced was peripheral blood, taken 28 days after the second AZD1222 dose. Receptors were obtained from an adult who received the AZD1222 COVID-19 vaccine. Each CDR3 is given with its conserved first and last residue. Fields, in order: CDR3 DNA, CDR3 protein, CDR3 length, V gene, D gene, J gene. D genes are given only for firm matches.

TGTGCCAGCAGCTTAAGAACAGATACGCAGTATTTT | CASSLRTDTQYF | 12 | TRBV13 | - | TRBJ2-3
TGTGCCAGCTCACCTGGGAGCGGGGGTATCCAAGAGACCCAGTACTTC | CASSPGSGGIQETQYF | 16 | TRBV18 | TRBD2 | TRBJ2-5
TGCAGTGCTAGTTTCGGGACAGTCCCTCTAGGGTACACCTTC | CSASFGTVPLGYTF | 14 | TRBV20-1 | TRBD1 | TRBJ1-2
TGTGCCAGCAGCTTAGGAACGTATTACGAGCAGTACTTC | CASSLGTYYEQYF | 13 | TRBV7-2 | - | TRBJ2-7
TGCGCCAGCAGCCAAGAGGTCTCGGGGAGCTCCTATAATTCACCCCTCCACTTT | CASSQEVSGSSYNSPLHF | 18 | TRBV4-3 | - | TRBJ1-6
TGTGCCAGCAGTCCCCAGGGCGGGAGAAATGAGCAGTTCTTC | CASSPQGGRNEQFF | 14 | TRBV6-6 | TRBD2 | TRBJ2-1
TGTGCCAGCAGCATACAGGGTTTATGGCAAGAGACCCAGTACTTC | CASSIQGLWQETQYF | 15 | TRBV11-2 | - | TRBJ2-5
TGTGCCAGCAGCTTAAAGGGGGGGACTGAAGCTTTCTTT | CASSLKGGTEAFF | 13 | TRBV7-9 | - | TRBJ1-1
TGTGCCAGCAGTCACGGGACGGACTCTGGGGCCAACGTCCTGACTTTC | CASSHGTDSGANVLTF | 16 | TRBV27 | - | TRBJ2-6
TGTGCCAGTAGTCCAGACAGGATTGGCTACACCTTC | CASSPDRIGYTF | 12 | TRBV19 | - | TRBJ1-2